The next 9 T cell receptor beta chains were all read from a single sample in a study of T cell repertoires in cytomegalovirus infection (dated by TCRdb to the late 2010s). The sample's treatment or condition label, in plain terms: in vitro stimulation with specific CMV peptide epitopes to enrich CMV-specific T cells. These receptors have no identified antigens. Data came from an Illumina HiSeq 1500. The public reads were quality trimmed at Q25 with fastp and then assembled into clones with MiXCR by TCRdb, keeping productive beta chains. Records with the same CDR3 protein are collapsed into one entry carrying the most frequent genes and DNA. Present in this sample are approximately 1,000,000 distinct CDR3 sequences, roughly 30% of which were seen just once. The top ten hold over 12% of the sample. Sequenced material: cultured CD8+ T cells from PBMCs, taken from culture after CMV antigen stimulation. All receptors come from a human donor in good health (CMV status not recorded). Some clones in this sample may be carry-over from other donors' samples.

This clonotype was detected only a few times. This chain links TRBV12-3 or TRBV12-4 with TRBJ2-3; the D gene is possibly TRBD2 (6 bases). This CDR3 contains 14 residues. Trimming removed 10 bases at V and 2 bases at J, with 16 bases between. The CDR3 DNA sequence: TGTGCCAACTCCCTTAGCGGTCTCACAGATACGCAGTATTTT. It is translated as CANSLSGLTDTQYF.

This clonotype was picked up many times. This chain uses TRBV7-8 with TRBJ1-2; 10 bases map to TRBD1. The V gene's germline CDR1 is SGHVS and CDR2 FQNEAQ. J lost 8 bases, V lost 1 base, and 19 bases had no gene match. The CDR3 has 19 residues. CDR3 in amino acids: CASSLVLGWVGQGMEGYTF. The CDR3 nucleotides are TGTGCCAGCAGCTTAGTTTTGGGGTGGGTGGGACAGGGGATGGAGGGCTACACCTTC.

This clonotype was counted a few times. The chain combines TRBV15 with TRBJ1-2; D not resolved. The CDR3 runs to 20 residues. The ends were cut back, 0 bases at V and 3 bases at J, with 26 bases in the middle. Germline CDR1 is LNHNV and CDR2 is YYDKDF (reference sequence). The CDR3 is CATSRDSVRAATDDDYGYTF. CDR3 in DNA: TGTGCCACCAGCAGAGATTCCGTAAGGGCAGCAACTGACGACGACTATGGCTACACCTTC.

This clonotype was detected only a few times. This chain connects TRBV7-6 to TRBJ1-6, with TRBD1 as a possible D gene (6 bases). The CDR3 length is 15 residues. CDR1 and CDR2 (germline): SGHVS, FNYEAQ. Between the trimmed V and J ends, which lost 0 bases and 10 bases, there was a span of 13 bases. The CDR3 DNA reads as TGTGCCAGCAGCTTAGCGGGTAGGGGGTACTCACCCCTCCACTTT. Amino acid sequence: CASSLAGRGYSPLHF.

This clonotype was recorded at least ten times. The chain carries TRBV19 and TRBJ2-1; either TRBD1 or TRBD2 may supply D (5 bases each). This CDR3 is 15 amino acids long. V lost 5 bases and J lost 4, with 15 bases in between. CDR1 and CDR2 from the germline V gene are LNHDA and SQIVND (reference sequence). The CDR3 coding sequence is TGTGCCAGTAGTCCCGCCCGGGGCAGATACAATGAGCAGTTCTTC. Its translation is CASSPARGRYNEQFF.

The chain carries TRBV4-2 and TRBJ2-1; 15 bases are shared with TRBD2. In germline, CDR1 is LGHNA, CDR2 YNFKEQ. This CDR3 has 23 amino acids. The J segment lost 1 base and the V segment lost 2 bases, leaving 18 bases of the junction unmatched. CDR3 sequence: CASSQSPGLAGGGWLFSYNEQFF. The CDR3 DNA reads TGTGCCAGCAGCCAATCTCCGGGACTAGCGGGGGGAGGCTGGCTATTTTCCTACAATGAGCAGTTCTTC.

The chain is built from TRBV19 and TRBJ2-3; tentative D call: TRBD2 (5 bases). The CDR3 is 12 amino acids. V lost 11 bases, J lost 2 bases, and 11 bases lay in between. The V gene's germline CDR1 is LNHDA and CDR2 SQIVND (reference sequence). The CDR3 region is CALGIDTDTQYF. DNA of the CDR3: TGTGCCCTCGGGATTGACACAGATACGCAGTATTTT.

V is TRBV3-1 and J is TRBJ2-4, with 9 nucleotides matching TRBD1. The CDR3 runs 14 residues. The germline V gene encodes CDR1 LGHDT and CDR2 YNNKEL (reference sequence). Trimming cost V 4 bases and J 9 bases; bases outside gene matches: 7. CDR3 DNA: TGTGCCAGCAGCCCGTGGACAGGGGAGGGCATTCAGTACTTC. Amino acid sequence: CASSPWTGEGIQYF. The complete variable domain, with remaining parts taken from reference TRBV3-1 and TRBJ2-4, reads DTAVSQTPKYLVTQMGNDKSIKCEQNLGHDTMYWYKQDSKKFLKIMFSYNNKELIINETVPNRFSPKSPDKAHLNLHINSLELGDSAVYFCASSPWTGEGIQYFGAGTRLSVL.

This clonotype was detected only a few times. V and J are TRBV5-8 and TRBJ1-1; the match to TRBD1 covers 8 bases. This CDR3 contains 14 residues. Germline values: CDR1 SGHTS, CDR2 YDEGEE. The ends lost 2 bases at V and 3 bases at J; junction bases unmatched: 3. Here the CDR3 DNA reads TGTGCCAGCAGCTTAAGGACAGGGTACACTGAAGCTTTCTTT. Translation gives CASSLRTGYTEAFF.